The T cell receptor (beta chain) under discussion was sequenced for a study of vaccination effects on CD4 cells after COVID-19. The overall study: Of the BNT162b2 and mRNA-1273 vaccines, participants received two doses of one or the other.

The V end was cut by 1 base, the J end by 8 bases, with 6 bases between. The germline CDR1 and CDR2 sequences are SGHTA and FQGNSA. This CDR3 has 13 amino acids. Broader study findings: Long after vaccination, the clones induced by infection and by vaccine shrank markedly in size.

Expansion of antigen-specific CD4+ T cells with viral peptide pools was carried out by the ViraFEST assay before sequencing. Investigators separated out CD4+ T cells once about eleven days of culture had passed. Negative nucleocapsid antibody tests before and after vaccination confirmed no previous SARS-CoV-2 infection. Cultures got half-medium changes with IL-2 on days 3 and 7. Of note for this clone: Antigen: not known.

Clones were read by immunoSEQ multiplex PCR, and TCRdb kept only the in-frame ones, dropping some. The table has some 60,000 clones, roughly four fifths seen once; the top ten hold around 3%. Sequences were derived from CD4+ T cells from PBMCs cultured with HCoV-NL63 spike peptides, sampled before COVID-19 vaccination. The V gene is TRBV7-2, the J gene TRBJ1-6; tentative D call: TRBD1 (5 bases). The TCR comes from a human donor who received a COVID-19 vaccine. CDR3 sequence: CASSLVRDSPLHF. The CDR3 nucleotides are TGTGCCAGCAGCTTAGTCAGGGATTCACCCCTCCACTTT. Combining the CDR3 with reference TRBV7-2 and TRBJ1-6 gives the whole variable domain GAGVSQSPSNKVTEKGKDVELRCDPISGHTALYWYRQSLGQGLEFLIYFQGNSAPDKSGLPSDRFSAERTGGSVSTLTIQRTQQEDSAVYLCASSLVRDSPLHFGNGTRLTVT.